This is a list of T cell receptor beta chains from one sample in a study of graft-versus-host responses after intestinal transplantation. This table comes from immunoSEQ multiplex PCR, and its TCRdb copy is limited to in-frame clones, with some not included. The table lists 8,000 to 11,000 clones, roughly a third of them singletons. The specimen was alloreactive CD8+ T cells from a mixed lymphocyte reaction culture, collected before intestinal transplant. The receptors here all came from a human patient who received an intestinal transplant. Both conserved end residues are part of each CDR3. A D gene is named only where the DNA matches it firmly. Clone sizes are given selectively: once, few, many, or a class where the clone is expanded.

j_call | v_call | d_call | clone_size | cdr3_nt | cdr3_aa
TRBJ1-1 | TRBV6-5 | - | - | TGTGCCAGCAGTTCCATTGCGGGGGGGACTGAAGCTTTCTTT | CASSSIAGGTEAFF
TRBJ1-4 | TRBV4-2 | TRBD1 | - | TGTGCCAGCAGCGCACGGACAGGGCGACGGGTGGAAAAACTGTTTTTT | CASSARTGRRVEKLFF
TRBJ1-2 | TRBV7-9 | - | few | TGTGCCAGCAGCCCCTTCGCGGGCCCAGTAAATGGCTACACCTTC | CASSPFAGPVNGYTF
TRBJ2-1 | TRBV18 | TRBD1 | - | TGTGCCAGCTCACCTCCGGGACAGGGTTTCTACGAGCAGTTCTTC | CASSPPGQGFYEQFF
TRBJ2-7 | TRBV6-5 | TRBD2 | - | TGTGCCAGCAGTTACTTTACTAGCGGGGGATTCTACGAGCAGTACTTC | CASSYFTSGGFYEQYF
TRBJ1-4 | TRBV5-3 | TRBD1 | few | TGTGCCAGAAGCCTTCAGGGGGTTTCAGATGAAAAACTGTTTTTT | CARSLQGVSDEKLFF
TRBJ2-7 | TRBV30 | - | - | TGTGCCTGTGTGGGTGTGTGGGACACCGGATCCTACGAGCAGTACTTC | CACVGVWDTGSYEQYF
TRBJ2-7 | TRBV27 | - | - | TGTGCCAGCAGTTTGACGGGAGCGATCTACGAGCAGTACTTC | CASSLTGAIYEQYF
TRBJ1-4 | TRBV5-6 | TRBD1 | medium-sized | TGTGCCAGCAGCCTCAGGACAGGAGCAACTAATGAAAAACTGTTTTTT | CASSLRTGATNEKLFF
TRBJ2-5 | TRBV7-7 | - | medium-sized | TGTGCTAGCAGCTCCCTTCCCCGCGGAGGCTGGGAGACCCAGTACTTC | CASSSLPRGGWETQYF
TRBJ2-7 | TRBV7-2 | TRBD1 | medium-sized | TGTGCCAGCAGCTTAGAACCCAGGGGGAACGAGCAGTACTTC | CASSLEPRGNEQYF
TRBJ2-3 | TRBV28 | TRBD2 | medium-sized | TGTGCCAGCAGTTTACCAATAGCGGGGATTAGCACAGATACGCAGTATTTT | CASSLPIAGISTDTQYF
TRBJ1-4 | TRBV2 | - | few | TGTGCCAGCAAGGGTTCGATGGGGGCAGGGGATGAAAAACTGTTTTTT | CASKGSMGAGDEKLFF
TRBJ2-7 | TRBV27 | TRBD1 | - | TGTGCCAGCAGCCCCTCCGGGACAGGGGGGTTCGGGCAGTACTTC | CASSPSGTGGFGQYF
TRBJ2-2 | TRBV6-1 | TRBD1 | - | TGTGCCAGCAGTGAAGGGACAGGGGCCGGGGAGCTGTTTTTT | CASSEGTGAGELFF
TRBJ2-3 | TRBV30 | TRBD2 | - | TGTGCCTGGACCGGGACTAGTGTTTGGACAGATACGCAGTATTTT | CAWTGTSVWTDTQYF
TRBJ2-7 | TRBV4-1 | TRBD1 | - | TGCGCCAGCAGCCCCTCCAGGGGGCCCACCTACGAGCAGTACTTC | CASSPSRGPTYEQYF
TRBJ1-4 | TRBV4-1 | TRBD1 | few | TGCGCCAGCAGCCAAGTGGGGGACAGGGATGAAAAACTGTTTTTT | CASSQVGDRDEKLFF
TRBJ1-1 | TRBV6-1 | - | - | TGTGCCAGCAAAGGCGGGGCGATACTGAACACTGAAGCTTTCTTT | CASKGGAILNTEAFF
TRBJ2-2 | TRBV5-4 | - | - | TGTGCCAGCAGCTTCGGACAGCCGCACGCCGGGGAGCTGTTTTTT | CASSFGQPHAGELFF
TRBJ2-3 | TRBV5-1 | TRBD1 | - | TGCGCCAGCAGCTCGCCGGGACAGGGGGCCGCAGATACGCAGTATTTT | CASSSPGQGAADTQYF
TRBJ2-5 | TRBV19 | - | - | TGTGCCAGTAGTTCTACGAGGACTATTCTTTCTGGGCGAGAGACCCAGTACTTC | CASSSTRTILSGRETQYF
TRBJ2-1 | TRBV9 | TRBD2 | once | TGTGCCAGCAGCCCCTGGACTAGCGGGATGTACAATGAGCAGTTCTTC | CASSPWTSGMYNEQFF
TRBJ2-1 | TRBV27 | TRBD2 | - | TGTGCCACCCGTAGCGGGAGGGCCTACAATGAGCAGTTCTTC | CATRSGRAYNEQFF
TRBJ2-1 | TRBV9 | - | - | TGTGCCAGCAGCGTCTCCGGGATCGCCCACAATGAGCAGTTCTTC | CASSVSGIAHNEQFF
TRBJ1-2 | TRBV15 | - | - | TGTGCCACCAGCACGGACAACGGCTACACCTTC | CATSTDNGYTF
TRBJ1-4 | TRBV6-1 | TRBD1 | few | TGTGCCAGCAGTTGGGGACAGACTAGTGAAAAACTGTTTTTT | CASSWGQTSEKLFF
TRBJ1-1 | TRBV28 | - | - | TGTGCCAGCAGTTTAAAGGATTTGGCAGGGGTGGTGGACACTGAAGCTTTCTTT | CASSLKDLAGVVDTEAFF
TRBJ2-4 | TRBV28 | TRBD1 | - | TGTGCCAGCAGTTGGGGGATCAGGGGACAGGAAAACATTCAGTACTTC | CASSWGIRGQENIQYF
TRBJ2-7 | TRBV13 | TRBD2 | - | TGTGCCAGCAGCTTAGGGTTCCGGGGGGTGGACGAGCAGTACTTC | CASSLGFRGVDEQYF
TRBJ2-1 | TRBV9 | - | - | TGTGCCAGCAGCGTAGAGGGGGGGGCCCTTTACAATGAGCAGTTCTTC | CASSVEGGALYNEQFF
TRBJ2-7 | TRBV16 | - | few | TGTGCCAGCAGCCATACCTACAGGGAGTACGAGCAGTACTTC | CASSHTYREYEQYF
TRBJ2-7 | TRBV28 | TRBD1 | few | TGTGCCAGCAACCTGGACAGGGGGCGAGACGAGCAGTACTTC | CASNLDRGRDEQYF
TRBJ1-1 | TRBV15 | - | - | TGTGCCATCTCAGGGAGGACGAACACTGAAGCTTTCTTT | CAISGRTNTEAFF
TRBJ2-2 | TRBV27 | TRBD1 | - | TGTGCCAGCAGTTTAGGTCCAGCGACAGGGGCCGGGGAGCTGTTTTTT | CASSLGPATGAGELFF
TRBJ2-7 | TRBV5-1 | TRBD1 | - | TGCGCCAGCAGCCTAGGACAGGGCGCCTACGAGCAGTACTTC | CASSLGQGAYEQYF